This is a list of T cell receptor beta chains from one sample in a study of Graves' ophthalmopathy and Graves' hyperthyroidism. TCRdb itself ran the multiplex PCR reads through MiXCR, one entry per CDR3 protein. The sample contains roughly 700,000 distinct CDR3 sequences, roughly 40% of which appear only once. Sequenced: peripheral blood. All receptors come from an adult man with Graves' ophthalmopathy. Each CDR3 is given with its conserved first and last residue. A D gene is named only where the DNA matches it firmly. Rows give clone size only sometimes, using once, few, many, or a class for an expanded clone.

D gene: .; J gene: TRBJ2-3; clone size: few; V gene: TRBV2; CDR3 protein: CASSITGPRPDTQYF; CDR3 DNA: TGTGCCAGCAGTATTACGGGACCGCGACCAGATACGCAGTATTTT
D gene: TRBD2; J gene: TRBJ2-5; clone size: many; V gene: TRBV7-2; CDR3 protein: CASSLAGGSQETQYF; CDR3 DNA: TGTGCCAGCAGCTTAGCGGGAGGGAGTCAAGAGACCCAGTACTTC
D gene: .; J gene: TRBJ1-1; clone size: few; V gene: TRBV7-9; CDR3 protein: CASSPVGRAFF; CDR3 DNA: TGTGCCAGCAGCCCCGTGGGGCGGGCTTTCTTT
D gene: TRBD2; J gene: TRBJ2-5; clone size: .; V gene: TRBV11-2; CDR3 protein: CASSLAGTRGGETQYF; CDR3 DNA: TGTGCCAGCAGCCTCGCCGGGACTAGAGGTGGGGAGACCCAGTACTTC
D gene: .; J gene: TRBJ2-3; clone size: few; V gene: TRBV2; CDR3 protein: CASSVLRGTDTQYF; CDR3 DNA: TGTGCCAGCAGTGTGCTGCGTGGGACAGATACGCAGTATTTT
D gene: .; J gene: TRBJ2-7; clone size: .; V gene: TRBV2; CDR3 protein: CASSDDGGDAYEQYF; CDR3 DNA: TGTGCCAGCAGTGACGATGGCGGGGATGCCTACGAGCAGTACTTC
D gene: TRBD1; J gene: TRBJ1-2; clone size: many; V gene: TRBV10-3; CDR3 protein: CAISEDRGFGYTF; CDR3 DNA: TGTGCCATCAGTGAGGACAGGGGGTTTGGCTACACCTTC
D gene: .; J gene: TRBJ2-7; clone size: few; V gene: TRBV3-1; CDR3 protein: CASSQSPLSSYEQYF; CDR3 DNA: TGTGCCAGCAGCCAGTCCCCCTTAAGCTCCTACGAGCAGTACTTC
D gene: .; J gene: TRBJ1-1; clone size: .; V gene: TRBV29-1; CDR3 protein: CSATDTLGTEAFF; CDR3 DNA: TGCAGCGCGACGGACACGCTGGGGACTGAAGCTTTCTTT
D gene: .; J gene: TRBJ1-6; clone size: .; V gene: TRBV20-1; CDR3 protein: CSARDGRASPNSPLHF; CDR3 DNA: TGCAGTGCTAGAGATGGCAGGGCCTCTCCCAATTCACCCCTCCACTTT
D gene: .; J gene: TRBJ1-1; clone size: few; V gene: TRBV5-5; CDR3 protein: CASHTGTTSEAFF; CDR3 DNA: TGTGCCAGCCATACCGGGACGACATCTGAAGCTTTCTTT
D gene: .; J gene: TRBJ2-7; clone size: .; V gene: TRBV20-1; CDR3 protein: CSAGSESSYEQYF; CDR3 DNA: TGCAGTGCCGGGAGTGAGTCGTCCTACGAGCAGTACTTC
D gene: .; J gene: TRBJ1-1; clone size: .; V gene: TRBV9; CDR3 protein: CASSVEGTSEAFF; CDR3 DNA: TGTGCCAGCAGCGTAGAGGGGACATCAGAAGCTTTCTTT
D gene: .; J gene: TRBJ1-5; clone size: .; V gene: TRBV20-1; CDR3 protein: CSAPIGGLYNQPQHF; CDR3 DNA: TGCAGTGCCCCAATTGGGGGGCTATACAATCAGCCCCAGCATTTT
D gene: .; J gene: TRBJ2-7; clone size: .; V gene: TRBV5-6; CDR3 protein: CASSLARDVNLEQYF; CDR3 DNA: TGTGCCAGCAGCTTGGCCAGGGACGTTAACCTCGAGCAGTACTTC
D gene: TRBD1; J gene: TRBJ1-2; clone size: .; V gene: TRBV12-3/TRBV12-4; CDR3 protein: CASSRTGTNYGYTF; CDR3 DNA: TGTGCCAGCAGTCGGACAGGGACGAACTATGGCTACACCTTC
D gene: TRBD1; J gene: TRBJ2-3; clone size: .; V gene: TRBV24-1; CDR3 protein: CATSDRTGPDTQYF; CDR3 DNA: TGTGCCACCAGTGATCGGACAGGTCCGGATACGCAGTATTTT
D gene: TRBD2; J gene: TRBJ2-5; clone size: .; V gene: TRBV9; CDR3 protein: CASSPRLLAGGGETQYF; CDR3 DNA: TGTGCCAGCAGCCCCCGGCTGTTAGCGGGGGGCGGGGAGACCCAGTACTTC
D gene: TRBD1; J gene: TRBJ1-1; clone size: few; V gene: TRBV11-3; CDR3 protein: CASSLVSAGGVRVNTEAFF; CDR3 DNA: TGTGCCAGCAGCTTAGTAAGCGCAGGGGGCGTTCGGGTGAACACTGAAGCTTTCTTT
D gene: .; J gene: TRBJ2-7; clone size: few; V gene: TRBV10-3; CDR3 protein: CAISESEGGTYEQYF; CDR3 DNA: TGTGCCATCAGTGAGTCTGAGGGGGGGACCTACGAGCAGTACTTC
D gene: .; J gene: TRBJ2-5; clone size: .; V gene: TRBV29-1; CDR3 protein: CSVPAGGQETQYF; CDR3 DNA: TGCAGCGTTCCAGCCGGAGGGCAAGAGACCCAGTACTTC
D gene: .; J gene: TRBJ2-2; clone size: .; V gene: TRBV7-3; CDR3 protein: CASSLDLGNTGELFF; CDR3 DNA: TGTGCCAGCAGCTTAGATCTCGGGAACACCGGGGAGCTGTTTTTT
D gene: .; J gene: TRBJ1-4; clone size: few; V gene: TRBV2; CDR3 protein: CATYRDGGNEKLFF; CDR3 DNA: TGTGCCACGTACCGGGACGGCGGTAATGAAAAACTGTTTTTT
D gene: .; J gene: TRBJ1-2; clone size: many; V gene: TRBV12-3/TRBV12-4; CDR3 protein: CASSFQEGYGYTF; CDR3 DNA: TGTGCCAGCAGTTTTCAGGAGGGCTATGGCTACACCTTC
D gene: TRBD1; J gene: TRBJ2-5; clone size: many; V gene: TRBV29-1; CDR3 protein: CSVEVQGSETQYF; CDR3 DNA: TGCAGCGTTGAAGTACAGGGGTCTGAGACCCAGTACTTC
D gene: .; J gene: TRBJ1-4; clone size: many; V gene: TRBV25-1; CDR3 protein: CASSERQGGRSNEKLFF; CDR3 DNA: TGTGCCAGCAGTGAGAGGCAGGGTGGCCGTAGTAATGAAAAACTGTTTTTT
D gene: .; J gene: TRBJ1-2; clone size: .; V gene: TRBV2; CDR3 protein: CASSYSIRNYGYTF; CDR3 DNA: TGTGCCAGCAGTTACTCGATCAGGAACTATGGCTACACCTTC
D gene: .; J gene: TRBJ2-7; clone size: many; V gene: TRBV15; CDR3 protein: CATSRDFRSYEQYF; CDR3 DNA: TGTGCCACCAGCAGAGATTTTCGCAGCTACGAGCAGTACTTC
D gene: .; J gene: TRBJ1-6; clone size: .; V gene: TRBV6-1; CDR3 protein: CASSVTELSYNSPLHF; CDR3 DNA: TGTGCCAGCAGTGTAACAGAACTCTCCTATAATTCACCCCTCCACTTT